These T cell receptor beta chains were read from a single sample in a study of technical replicates of blood from a few donors. The table came from immunoSEQ multiplex PCR; TCRdb's copy has only in-frame clones and leaves some out. This table has fewer than 100,000 clones, about 94% appearing once. The sequencing sample was made of T cells isolated from PBMCs. These receptor sequences come from a human donor in good health. Each CDR3 is given with its conserved first and last residue. A D gene is named only where the DNA matches it firmly. Some rows mark clone size as missing; the rest say once, few, many or name a class of expanded clone.

>-|-|TRBJ2-6|TRBV28
CASSLAASGANVLTF
TGTGCCAGCAGTTTAGCGGCCTCTGGGGCCAACGTCCTGACTTTC
>once|-|TRBJ1-3|TRBV28
CASSAIDSGNTIYF
TGTGCCAGCAGTGCCATAGACTCTGGAAACACCATATATTTT
>-|TRBD1|TRBJ2-3|TRBV29-1
CSVEGGTGATDTQYF
TGCAGCGTTGAAGGCGGGACAGGGGCCACAGATACGCAGTATTTT
>-|TRBD2|TRBJ2-7|TRBV27
CASSPGAGGRNEQYF
TGTGCCAGCAGCCCAGGGGCGGGAGGACGGAACGAGCAGTACTTC
>-|TRBD1|TRBJ2-1|TRBV5-1
CASSFPRTGGMSEQFF
TGCGCCAGCAGCTTCCCCCGGACAGGGGGCATGAGTGAGCAGTTCTTC
>-|-|TRBJ2-2|TRBV28
CASTFPNTGELFF
TGTGCCAGCACCTTTCCTAACACCGGGGAGCTGTTTTTT
>-|-|TRBJ1-4|TRBV30
CAWSFYGGRNEKLFF
TGTGCCTGGAGTTTCTATGGGGGCAGAAATGAAAAACTGTTTTTT
>-|TRBD1|TRBJ2-1|TRBV2
CASTMTGGPYNEQFF
TGTGCCAGCACCATGACAGGGGGCCCCTACAATGAGCAGTTCTTC
>-|-|TRBJ2-7|TRBV29-1
CSVEGRKGYEQYF
TGCAGCGTTGAAGGGAGGAAGGGCTACGAGCAGTACTTC
>-|TRBD2|TRBJ2-1|TRBV6-1
CASRSGRAWNEQFF
TGTGCCAGCAGGAGCGGGAGGGCCTGGAATGAGCAGTTCTTC
>-|-|TRBJ2-5|TRBV11-3
CASSASGGLAETQYF
TGTGCCAGCAGCGCGTCAGGGGGGTTGGCGGAGACCCAGTACTTC
>-|TRBD1|TRBJ2-7|TRBV5-1
CASSFNGQGNEQYF
TGCGCCAGCAGCTTTAACGGACAGGGGAACGAGCAGTACTTC
>once|TRBD2|TRBJ2-1|TRBV7-9
CASSSPRKIYKREYNEQFF
TGTGCCAGCAGCTCCCCCCGTAAAATATACAAGCGGGAATACAATGAGCAGTTCTTC
>-|TRBD1|TRBJ2-7|TRBV7-3
CASGTGGHEQYF
TGTGCCAGCGGGACAGGGGGCCACGAGCAGTACTTC
>-|TRBD1|TRBJ1-4|TRBV2
CASSDSRDRGHLFF
TGTGCCAGCAGTGATTCTCGGGACAGGGGGCACCTGTTTTTT
>-|-|TRBJ2-1|TRBV7-2
CASSLVGDSYNEQFF
TGTGCCAGCAGCTTAGTAGGAGACTCCTACAATGAGCAGTTCTTC
>-|TRBD1|TRBJ1-1|TRBV25-1
CASSDGQGRTEAFF
TGTGCCAGCAGTGACGGACAGGGGAGGACTGAAGCTTTCTTT
>-|-|TRBJ1-5|TRBV15
CATSRGEGSNQPQHF
TGTGCCACCAGCAGAGGAGAGGGAAGCAATCAGCCCCAGCATTTT
>-|TRBD2|TRBJ2-7|TRBV6-5
CASSRLAGTYEQYF
TGTGCCAGCAGTCGACTAGCGGGTACCTACGAGCAGTACTTC
>once|TRBD1|TRBJ2-7|TRBV18
CASSPPGTGIYEQYF
TGTGCCAGCTCACCACCGGGGACAGGCATCTACGAGCAGTACTTC
>-|-|TRBJ2-7|TRBV28
CASSLSAGFYEQYF
TGTGCCAGCAGTTTATCAGCAGGGTTCTACGAGCAGTACTTC
>-|-|TRBJ2-2|TRBV11-3
CASSLQNTGELFF
TGTGCCAGCAGCTTACAAAACACCGGGGAGCTGTTTTTT
>-|-|TRBJ2-7|TRBV5-6
CASSPAGTPPFEQYF
TGTGCCAGCAGCCCGGCCGGGACACCGCCGTTCGAGCAGTACTTC
>-|TRBD2|TRBJ2-1|TRBV9
CASSSGTSGINEQFF
TGTGCCAGCAGCTCCGGGACTAGCGGGATTAATGAGCAGTTCTTC
>-|-|TRBJ2-7|TRBV11-3
CASSPVQGPYEQYF
TGTGCCAGCAGCCCGGTCCAGGGCCCCTACGAGCAGTACTTC
>-|-|TRBJ2-4|TRBV5-4
CASSLQGISDIQYF
TGTGCCAGCAGCTTGCAGGGTATTTCCGACATTCAGTACTTC
>-|TRBD1|TRBJ1-5|TRBV28
CASSPTGVSNQPQHF
TGTGCCAGCAGTCCGACAGGGGTTAGCAATCAGCCCCAGCATTTT
>-|-|TRBJ2-1|TRBV11-2
CASSSQVGSYNEQFF
TGTGCCAGCAGCTCCCAGGTAGGCTCCTACAATGAGCAGTTCTTC
>once|-|TRBJ1-5|TRBV19
CASSIYRGSNQPQHF
TGTGCCAGTAGTATTTATCGGGGTAGCAATCAGCCCCAGCATTTT
>-|TRBD2|TRBJ2-1|TRBV6-4
CASKIAAGGSYNEQFF
TGTGCCAGCAAGATTGCAGCGGGAGGTTCCTACAATGAGCAGTTCTTC
>-|TRBD2|TRBJ2-1|TRBV6-5
CASSWYPGLANNEQFF
TGTGCCAGCAGTTGGTATCCGGGACTAGCGAACAATGAGCAGTTCTTC